These 24 T cell receptor beta chains originate from one sample sequenced in a study of blood T cell repertoires in COVID-19. Profiling relied on immunoSEQ multiplex PCR, and the TCRdb table lists in-frame clones only, not all of them. The sample includes 300,000 to 400,000 clones, roughly 87% of them seen just once. Sequences were obtained from PBMCs or T cells enriched from blood (not recorded which). The receptors derive from a woman in her 30s who had recovered from COVID-19.

J is TRBJ2-3 and V is TRBV9, with 9 bases matching TRBD2. Trimming at V came to 0 bases and at J to 6 bases, leaving 8 bases not matched to a gene. The CDR3 runs to 16 residues. Germline CDR1 SGDLS, CDR2 YYNGEE. The CDR3 DNA is TGTGCCAGCAGCGTAGCCGGGACTAGCATGTCGGATACGCAGTATTTT. Translation gives CASSVAGTSMSDTQYF.

This clone has more than one count but fewer than ten. The chain couples TRBV5-1 to TRBJ2-1; D is unclear. V lost 4 bases to trimming and J lost 9 bases, with 14 bases between them. Germline V lookup: CDR1 SGHRS, CDR2 YFSETQ. The CDR3 spans 13 residues. DNA of the CDR3: TGCGCCAGCAGCGCCCGCGTCGCGGCTGAGCAGTTCTTC. Protein sequence: CASSARVAAEQFF.

The chain is built from TRBV2 and TRBJ2-1, with a weak D call TRBD2 (5 bases). Germline CDR1 and CDR2: SNHLY and FYNNEI. V lost 1 base and J 5 bases, leaving 9 bases between the germline ends. This CDR3 is 14 amino acids long. The CDR3 nucleotides read TGTGCCAGCAGTGAAGGGCTAGCCCACAATGAGCAGTTCTTC. Its translation is CASSEGLAHNEQFF.

The chain couples TRBV18 to TRBJ1-3; tentatively, D is TRBD1 (5 bases). From germline, CDR1 is KGHSH and CDR2 LQKENI. Trimming stripped 0 bases from V and 2 bases from J, with 11 bases between. There are 16 residues in the CDR3. The CDR3 spells CASSPPAGWAGNTIYF. The CDR3 bases are TGTGCCAGCTCACCACCGGCAGGGTGGGCTGGAAACACCATATATTTT.

CDR3 DNA: TGTGCCAGCAGCTTAGTTTCAGCCTACGAGCAGTACTTC. Its translation: CASSLVSAYEQYF. The chain links TRBV7-9 to TRBJ2-7; D call uncertain. Trimming took off 1 base at V and 2 bases at J, with 6 bases between the two ends. Per the germline V gene, CDR1 is SEHNR and CDR2 is FQNEAQ (reference sequence). The CDR3 loop spans 13 amino acids.

The genes are TRBV2 and TRBJ1-5, with 7 bases that match TRBD1. Germline V gives CDR1 SNHLY, CDR2 FYNNEI. The CDR3 extends over 14 amino acids. Germline trimming cut 1 base from V and 5 bases from J; bases unmatched to any gene: 2. The CDR3 DNA reads TGTGCCAGCAGTGAAGGGCAGGGGGATCAGCCCCAGCATTTT. The encoded protein is CASSEGQGDQPQHF.

The chain is built from TRBV5-6 and TRBJ1-2, with D unresolved. Germline loops: CDR1 SGHDT, CDR2 YYEEEE. Deletions cut 0 bases from V and 8 bases from J, with 11 bases between. The CDR3 consists of 13 residues. The chain's CDR3 is CASSLDWERGYTF. CDR3 bases: TGTGCCAGCAGCTTGGACTGGGAGAGGGGCTACACCTTC.

The genes are TRBV30 and TRBJ1-1; D unresolved. Between the trimmed V and J ends, which lost 1 base and 0 bases, there was a span of 6 bases. The germline gives CDR1 GTSNPN, CDR2 SVGIG (reference sequence). The CDR3 length is 13 residues. DNA of the CDR3: TGTGCCTGGAGTGATGAGATGAACACTGAAGCTTTCTTT. Protein product: CAWSDEMNTEAFF.

Turning to this clone: The identical CDR3 is also encoded by other nucleotide sequences in the sample. The chain links TRBV29-1 to TRBJ2-6, with a tentative D call TRBD1 (6 bases). The CDR3 is 16 residues long. Germline lookup yields CDR1 SQVTM and CDR2 ANQGSEA. Deletions cut 2 bases from V and 0 bases from J, with 11 bases between. This CDR3 is CSVERDTDSGANVLTF. In DNA form, the CDR3 reads TGCAGCGTTGAAAGGGACACGGACTCTGGGGCCAACGTCCTGACTTTC.

The chain employs TRBV6-2 or TRBV6-3 and TRBJ2-7; the D is unclear. Trimming took off 6 bases at V and 4 bases at J, with 7 bases between the two ends. Germline V gene lookup returns CDR1 MNHEY and CDR2 SVGEGT. The CDR3 length is 11 residues. The CDR3 region has the DNA TGTGCCAGCAGCAAACAGTACGAGCAGTACTTC. Translated: CASSKQYEQYF.

This clone was seen once. The CDR3 sequence: CASKQGARQETQYF. The CDR3 DNA sequence: TGTGCCAGTAAACAGGGGGCGAGGCAAGAGACCCAGTACTTC. The chain uses TRBV19 and TRBJ2-5; 9 bases are a match to TRBD1. V was pared by 7 bases and J by 2 bases, with 5 bases of the junction left unmatched. There are 14 residues in the CDR3. Germline lookup yields CDR1 LNHDA and CDR2 SQIVND (reference sequence). The full variable domain, its missing parts supplied by reference TRBV19 and TRBJ2-5, is DGGITQSPKYLFRKEGQNVTLSCEQNLNHDAMYWYRQDPGQGLRLIYYSQIVNDFQKGDIAEGYSVSREKKESFPLTVTSAQKNPTAFYLCASKQGARQETQYFGPGTRLLVL.

The chain couples TRBV6-5 to TRBJ1-1; D might be TRBD1 (6 bases). The V gene lost 2 bases and the J gene lost 5 bases, with 12 bases spanning the gap. The length of the CDR3 is 14 residues. CDR1 MNHEY and CDR2 SVGAGI come from the germline V gene. The CDR3 nucleotides are TGTGCCAGCAGTTACGGGCAGGGGAGAACTGAAGCTTTCTTT. Its protein is CASSYGQGRTEAFF.

The V call is TRBV5-4, the J call TRBJ1-1; maybe TRBD1 (5 bases). The CDR3 contains 14 residues. The germline gives CDR1 SGHNT, CDR2 YYREEE (reference sequence). The V gene lost 1 base and the J gene lost 0 bases, with 7 bases spanning the gap. The CDR3, as DNA: TGTGCCAGCAGCTTGCCAGGGATGAACACTGAAGCTTTCTTT. Protein sequence: CASSLPGMNTEAFF.

Points on this clone: Different DNA sequences within this sample yield the same CDR3. The chain joins TRBV12-3 or TRBV12-4 to TRBJ2-1; 7 nucleotides line up with TRBD1. The CDR3 length is 12 residues. Trimming at V came to 6 bases and at J to 8 bases, leaving 4 bases not matched to a gene. CDR3 nucleotide sequence: TGTGCCAGCAGCCTAGGGGGCGATGAGCAGTTCTTC. Translation gives CASSLGGDEQFF.

The chain combines TRBV5-5 with TRBJ1-1; 9 nucleotides agree with TRBD1. Germline V gene sequence: CDR1 SGHKS, CDR2 YYEKEE (reference sequence). V shed 4 bases and J 2 bases; nucleotides not matched to a gene: 6. CDR3 length equals 15 residues. For the CDR3, the DNA is TGTGCCAGCAGCCCCTGGACAGGGGCCAACACTGAAGCTTTCTTT. Translation gives CASSPWTGANTEAFF.

The V call is TRBV5-1, the J call TRBJ1-5, with 7 bases lining up with TRBD1. CDR1 and CDR2 from the germline V gene are SGHRS and YFSETQ. V lost 0 bases to trimming and J lost 4 bases; unmatched junction nucleotides: 4. The length of the CDR3 is 15 residues. In DNA, the CDR3 is TGCGCCAGCAGCTTGGGGGACAGCCCGAATCAGCCCCAGCATTTT. Translating it yields CASSLGDSPNQPQHF.

V and J are TRBV15 and TRBJ1-3; D may be TRBD1 (6 bases). The germline CDR1 and CDR2 sequences are LNHNV and YYDKDF (reference sequence). The CDR3 contains 14 residues. V was trimmed by 2 bases and J by 6 bases, leaving 11 bases between them. This chain's CDR3 is CATSRTRGENTIYF. CDR3 nucleotides: TGTGCCACCAGCAGAACCAGGGGAGAAAACACCATATATTTT. The full variable domain, its missing parts supplied by reference TRBV15 and TRBJ1-3, is DAMVIQNPRYQVTQFGKPVTLSCSQTLNHNVMYWYQQKSSQAPKLLFHYYDKDFNNEADTPDNFQSRRPNTSFCFLDIRSPGLGDTAMYLCATSRTRGENTIYFGEGSWLTVV.

The gene calls are TRBV6-2 or TRBV6-3 and TRBJ1-2; D is unresolved. Germline V gene data show CDR1 as MNHEY and CDR2 as SVGEGT. The CDR3 consists of 15 residues. Deletions cut 0 bases from V and 4 bases from J, with 12 bases between. CDR3: CASSYSSGGSYGYTF. The CDR3 DNA reads TGTGCCAGCAGTTACTCGAGCGGAGGGAGCTATGGCTACACCTTC.

The rearrangement joins TRBV7-6 to TRBJ2-2, with D possibly matching TRBD2 (5 bases). This CDR3 has 14 residues. Germline V gene data show CDR1 as SGHVS and CDR2 as FNYEAQ. The ends were cut back, 5 bases at V and 1 base at J, with 8 bases in the middle. CDR3 loop: CASSPSLNTGELFF. CDR3 DNA: TGTGCCAGCAGCCCTAGCTTGAACACCGGGGAGCTGTTTTTT.

The chain uses TRBV28 and TRBJ2-1; possibly TRBD1 for D (6 bases). This CDR3 comprises 15 residues. Germline V gene lookup returns CDR1 MDHEN and CDR2 SYDVKM. The germline V and J ends were trimmed by 4 bases and 7 bases, with 17 bases remaining between them. CDR3 region: CASSSSQGSWNEQFF. In DNA form, the CDR3 reads TGTGCCAGCAGTTCTTCACAGGGATCTTGGAATGAGCAGTTCTTC.

The chain links TRBV6-5 to TRBJ2-5; TRBD1 is a possible D gene (5 bases). Per the germline V gene, CDR1 is MNHEY and CDR2 is SVGAGI. V lost 5 bases and J 6 bases, leaving 13 bases between the germline ends. This CDR3 comprises 13 residues. In DNA, the CDR3 is TGTGCCAGCAGTCCAGGGTCTGGCCAGACCCAGTACTTC. Translating gives CASSPGSGQTQYF.

This chain uses TRBV5-5 with TRBJ2-3; TRBD1 aligns across 9 bases. V trimming: 2 bases; J trimming: 9 bases; junction bases outside the gene matches: 16. In germline, CDR1 is SGHKS, CDR2 YYEKEE (reference sequence). This CDR3 has 17 amino acids. The CDR3 coding sequence is TGTGCCAGCAGCTTACGGTTAACCGGGACAGGGTCCCCCACGCAGTATTTT. Protein: CASSLRLTGTGSPTQYF. Based on the CDR3 plus reference TRBV5-5 and TRBJ2-3, the full variable domain is DAGVTQSPTHLIKTRGQQVTLRCSPISGHKSVSWYQQVLGQGPQFIFQYYEKEERGRGNFPDRFSARQFPNYSSELNVNALLLGDSALYLCASSLRLTGTGSPTQYFGPGTRLTVL.

This chain joins TRBV4-3 and TRBJ2-7, with D perhaps matching TRBD1 (6 bases). Germline CDR1 and CDR2: LGHNA and YSLEER. Between the trimmed V and J ends, which lost 1 base and 0 bases, there was a span of 16 bases. The CDR3 sequence is 17 residues long. CDR3 amino acids: CASSQVVGQGSSYEQYF. DNA of the CDR3: TGCGCCAGCAGCCAAGTGGTAGGGCAGGGGAGCTCCTACGAGCAGTACTTC.

The chain couples TRBV28 to TRBJ1-2; TRBD1 agrees at 9 bases. With 3 bases clipped from V and 7 bases from J, the junction kept 6 bases outside the gene matches. Germline V gene sequence: CDR1 MDHEN, CDR2 SYDVKM. The CDR3 loop spans 14 amino acids. The CDR3 region is CASSFQGQGSGYTF. The DNA for the CDR3 is TGTGCCAGCAGTTTCCAGGGACAGGGCAGTGGCTACACCTTC.